This record looks at one TCR beta chain sequence and its context. The antigen is undetermined. This entry is derived from a study of cytomegalovirus exposure and HLA in healthy donors. Findings and caveats of the study: The study carried out a later analysis of TCR beta sequences. It associated some 17,000 of them with specific HLA alleles at a false discovery rate of 0.05. Versus the approximately 720-donor mean, an Asian-associated ancestry cluster reportedly showed fewer N-insertions in a later analysis. Presence/absence analyses treated sequencing depth as roughly uniform across donors. Further analysis was carried out later, and it showed several of the most significant clusters appearing linked to common viral pathogens.

CDR3 size: 16 residues. The junction had 8 bases not matched to a gene; V was cut back by 1 base and J by 5 bases. Germline CDR1 MNHEY, CDR2 SMNVEV (reference sequence). 60 Vbeta and 13 Jbeta primers were used in PCR. This table comes from immunoSEQ multiplex PCR, and its TCRdb copy is limited to in-frame clones, with some not included. The sample lists about 120,000 clones; 77% were seen once. The receptor comes from a male donor in good health and CMV-seropositive. Sequenced input: PBMCs. The chain has TRBV27 and TRBJ2-3; TRBD2 matches 8 bases. CDR3 loop: CASSLFVLAGQDTQYF. The CDR3, as DNA: TGTGCCAGCAGTTTATTTGTTCTAGCGGGCCAAGATACGCAGTATTTT.